This record looks at one T cell receptor beta chain sequence and its context. Its antigen is as yet unknown. The data stem from a study of blood T cells in healthy people across ages. About the research overall: For every two T cells, template switching captured about one barcoded beta molecule.

Through a sample-barcoded 5' primer and a J-beta primer mix, a second PCR was run for roughly 6 to 12 cycles. TCRdb called the 5' RACE reads again in MiXCR, with one record for every CDR3 protein. The top ten hold 7% to 9% of the sample, which has about 1,500,000 distinct CDR3 sequences, 28% seen once. Overall study findings and caveats: Measured against age, TCR beta diversity per million T cells decreased in a roughly linear manner.

The CDR3 extends over 14 amino acids. Trimming pared 5 bases from V and 4 bases from J, leaving 14 bases between. This clonotype was obtained from a woman in her twenties or thirties in good health. The rearrangement joins TRBV12-3 or TRBV12-4 to TRBJ2-5, with D hard to call. Sequencing was done on a sample of blood. The chain's CDR3 is CASSPRVAPETQYF. As DNA, the CDR3 is TGTGCCAGCAGTCCCCGGGTGGCCCCAGAGACCCAGTACTTC.